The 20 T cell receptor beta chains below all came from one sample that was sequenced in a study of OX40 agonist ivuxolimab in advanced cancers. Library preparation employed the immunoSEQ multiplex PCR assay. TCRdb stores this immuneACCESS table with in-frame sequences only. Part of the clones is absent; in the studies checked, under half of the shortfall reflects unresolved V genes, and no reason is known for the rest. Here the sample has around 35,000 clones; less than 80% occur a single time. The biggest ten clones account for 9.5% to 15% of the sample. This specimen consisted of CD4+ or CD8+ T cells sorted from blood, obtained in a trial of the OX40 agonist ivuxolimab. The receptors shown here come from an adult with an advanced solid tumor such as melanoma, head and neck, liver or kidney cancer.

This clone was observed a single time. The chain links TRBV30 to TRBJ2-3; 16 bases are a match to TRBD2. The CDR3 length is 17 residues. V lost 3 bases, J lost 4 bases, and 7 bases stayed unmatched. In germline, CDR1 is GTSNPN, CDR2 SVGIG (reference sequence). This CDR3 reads CAWRPTGTSGGADTQYF. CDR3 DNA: TGTGCCTGGAGGCCCACCGGGACTAGCGGGGGGGCAGATACGCAGTATTTT. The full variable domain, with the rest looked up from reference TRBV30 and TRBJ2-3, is SQTIHQWPATLVQPVGSPLSLECTVEGTSNPNLYWYRQAAGRGLQLLFYSVGIGQISSEVPQNLSASRPQDRQFILSSKKLLLSDSGFYLCAWRPTGTSGGADTQYFGPGTRLTVL.

The CDR3 spells CASSIGSRNTEAFF. In DNA form, the CDR3 reads TGTGCCAGTAGTATTGGGAGTAGGAACACTGAAGCTTTCTTT. The chain couples TRBV19 to TRBJ1-1; no clear D. CDR1 LNHDA and CDR2 SQIVND come from the germline V gene (reference sequence). The CDR3 spans 14 residues. V shed 3 bases and J shed 1 base, with 9 bases lying between them.

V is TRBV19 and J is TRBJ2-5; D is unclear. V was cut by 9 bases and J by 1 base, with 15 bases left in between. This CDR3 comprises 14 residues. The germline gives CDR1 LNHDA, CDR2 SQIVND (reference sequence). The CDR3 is CASPPLRFQETQYF. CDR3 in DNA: TGTGCCAGCCCCCCACTAAGGTTCCAAGAGACCCAGTACTTC.

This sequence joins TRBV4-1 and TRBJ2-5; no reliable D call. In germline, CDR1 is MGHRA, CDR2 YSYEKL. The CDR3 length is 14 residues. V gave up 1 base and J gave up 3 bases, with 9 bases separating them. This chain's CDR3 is CASSQGPLEETQYF. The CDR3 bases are TGCGCCAGCAGCCAAGGACCCCTGGAAGAGACCCAGTACTTC.

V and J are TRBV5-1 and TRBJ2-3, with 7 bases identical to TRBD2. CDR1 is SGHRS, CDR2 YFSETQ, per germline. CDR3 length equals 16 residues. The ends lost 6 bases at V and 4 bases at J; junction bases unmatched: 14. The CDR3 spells CASTPLGSGAADTQYF. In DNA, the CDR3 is TGCGCCAGCACCCCCCTCGGGAGCGGGGCGGCAGATACGCAGTATTTT.

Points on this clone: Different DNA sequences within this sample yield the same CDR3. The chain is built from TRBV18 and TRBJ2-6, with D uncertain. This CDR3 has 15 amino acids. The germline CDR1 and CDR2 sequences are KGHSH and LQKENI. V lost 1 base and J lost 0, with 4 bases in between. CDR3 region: CASSPRTSGANVLTF. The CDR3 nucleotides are TGTGCCAGCTCACCACGGACCTCTGGGGCCAACGTCCTGACTTTC.

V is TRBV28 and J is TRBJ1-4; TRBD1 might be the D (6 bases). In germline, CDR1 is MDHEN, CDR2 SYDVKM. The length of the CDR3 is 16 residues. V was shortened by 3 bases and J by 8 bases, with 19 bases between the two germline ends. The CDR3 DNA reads TGTGCCAGCAGTTTCCCGCAGGGGCAGAGAGAAGAAAAACTGTTTTTT. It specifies CASSFPQGQREEKLFF. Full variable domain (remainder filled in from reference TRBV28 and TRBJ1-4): DVKVTQSSRYLVKRTGEKVFLECVQDMDHENMFWYRQDPGLGLRLIYFSYDVKMKEKGDIPEGYSVSREKKERFSLILESASTNQTSMYLCASSFPQGQREEKLFFGSGTQLSVL.

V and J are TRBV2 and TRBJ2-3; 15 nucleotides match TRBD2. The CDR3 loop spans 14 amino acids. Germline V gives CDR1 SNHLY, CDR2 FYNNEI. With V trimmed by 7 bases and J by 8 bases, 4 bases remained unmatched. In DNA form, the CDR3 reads TGTGCCAGCATCGAGGGACTAGCGGGAGGTACGCAGTATTTT. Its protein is CASIEGLAGGTQYF. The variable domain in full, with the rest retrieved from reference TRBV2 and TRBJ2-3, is EPEVTQTPSHQVTQMGQEVILRCVPISNHLYFYWYRQILGQKVEFLVSFYNNEISEKSEIFDDQFSVERPDGSNFTLKIRSTKLEDSAMYFCASIEGLAGGTQYFGPGTRLTVL.

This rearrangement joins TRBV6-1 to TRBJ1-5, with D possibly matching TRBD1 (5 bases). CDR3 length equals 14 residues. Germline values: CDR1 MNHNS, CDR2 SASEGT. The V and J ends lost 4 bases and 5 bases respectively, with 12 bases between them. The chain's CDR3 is CASSGGQGYQPQHF. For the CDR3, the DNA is TGTGCCAGCAGTGGAGGGCAGGGCTATCAGCCCCAGCATTTT.

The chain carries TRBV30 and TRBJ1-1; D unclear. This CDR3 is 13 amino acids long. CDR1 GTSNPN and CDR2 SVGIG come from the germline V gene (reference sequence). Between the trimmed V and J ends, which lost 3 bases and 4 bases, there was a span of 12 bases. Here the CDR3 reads CAWRWRAGTEAFF. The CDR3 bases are TGTGCCTGGAGATGGAGGGCCGGCACTGAAGCTTTCTTT.

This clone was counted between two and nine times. CDR3 nucleotide sequence: TGTGCCAGCAGTGAACACGCGGGCAGTAATGAAAAACTGTTTTTT. Translation: CASSEHAGSNEKLFF. The chain has TRBV6-1 and TRBJ1-4; D not certain. Trimming removed 2 bases at V and 4 bases at J, with 11 bases between. CDR1 and CDR2 from the germline V gene are MNHNS and SASEGT. The CDR3 covers 15 residues.

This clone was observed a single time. Here the CDR3 reads CASRPLDSSGANVLTF. The CDR3 DNA follows: TGTGCCAGTAGGCCCCTCGACTCATCAGGGGCCAACGTCCTGACTTTC. The chain employs TRBV19 and TRBJ2-6, with D hard to call. CDR1 and CDR2 (germline): LNHDA, SQIVND (reference sequence). The CDR3 extends over 16 amino acids. V lost 6 bases and J 4 bases, leaving 16 bases between the germline ends.

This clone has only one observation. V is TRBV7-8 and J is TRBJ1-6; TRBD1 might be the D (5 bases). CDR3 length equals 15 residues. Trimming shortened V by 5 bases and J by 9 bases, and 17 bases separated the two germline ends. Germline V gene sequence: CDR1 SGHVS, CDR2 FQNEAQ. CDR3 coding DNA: TGTGCCAGCAGCCCCTCGACTGGGACGAGTTCACCCCTCCACTTT. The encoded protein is CASSPSTGTSSPLHF. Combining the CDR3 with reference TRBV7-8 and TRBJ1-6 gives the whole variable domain GAGVSQSPRYKVAKRGQDVALRCDPISGHVSLFWYQQALGQGPEFLTYFQNEAQLDKSGLPSDRFFAERPEGSVSTLKIQRTQQEDSAVYLCASSPSTGTSSPLHFGNGTRLTVT.

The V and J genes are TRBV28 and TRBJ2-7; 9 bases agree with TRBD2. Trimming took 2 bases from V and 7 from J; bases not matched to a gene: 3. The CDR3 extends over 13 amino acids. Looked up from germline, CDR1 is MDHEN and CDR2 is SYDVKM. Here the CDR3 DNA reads TGTGCCAGCAGTTTAGCCCTAGCGGGGGAGCAGTACTTC. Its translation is CASSLALAGEQYF.

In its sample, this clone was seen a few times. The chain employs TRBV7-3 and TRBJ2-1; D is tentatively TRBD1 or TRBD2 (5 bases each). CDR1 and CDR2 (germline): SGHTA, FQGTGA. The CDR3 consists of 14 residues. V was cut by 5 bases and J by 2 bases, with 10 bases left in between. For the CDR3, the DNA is TGTGCCAGCAGCCCCCAGGGACCCTACAATGAGCAGTTCTTC. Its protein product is CASSPQGPYNEQFF.

CDR3 amino acids: CASSEVTAGVDEQYF. The CDR3 nucleotides read TGTGCCAGCAGTGAAGTGACGGCTGGTGTAGACGAGCAGTACTTC. This chain joins TRBV6-1 and TRBJ2-7, with D uncertain. V lost 1 base to trimming and J lost 5 bases, with 15 bases between them. The CDR3 runs 15 residues. Germline values: CDR1 MNHNS, CDR2 SASEGT.

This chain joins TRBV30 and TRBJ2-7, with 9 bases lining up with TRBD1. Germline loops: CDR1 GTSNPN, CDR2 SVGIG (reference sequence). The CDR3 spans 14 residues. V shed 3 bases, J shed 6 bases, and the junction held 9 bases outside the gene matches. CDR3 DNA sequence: TGTGCCTGGAGCGACGGGACAGGGATCTCCGAGCAGTACTTC. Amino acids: CAWSDGTGISEQYF.

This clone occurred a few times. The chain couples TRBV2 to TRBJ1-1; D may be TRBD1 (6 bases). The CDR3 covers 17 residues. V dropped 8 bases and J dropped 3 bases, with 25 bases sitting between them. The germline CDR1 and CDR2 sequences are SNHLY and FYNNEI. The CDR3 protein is CASVAGLGKQGDTEAFF. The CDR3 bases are TGTGCCAGCGTAGCCGGGCTGGGAAAACAGGGAGACACTGAAGCTTTCTTT.

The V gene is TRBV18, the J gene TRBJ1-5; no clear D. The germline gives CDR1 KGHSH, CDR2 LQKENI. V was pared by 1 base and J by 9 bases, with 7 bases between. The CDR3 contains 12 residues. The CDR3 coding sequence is TGTGCCAGCTCACCACAGGGCCCGCCCCAGCATTTT. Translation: CASSPQGPPQHF.

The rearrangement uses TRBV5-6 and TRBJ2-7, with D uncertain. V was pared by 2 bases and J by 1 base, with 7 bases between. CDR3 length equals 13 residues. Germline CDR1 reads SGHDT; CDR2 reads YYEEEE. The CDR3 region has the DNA TGTGCCAGCAGCTTACTAAGGTCCTACGAGCAGTACTTC. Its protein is CASSLLRSYEQYF.